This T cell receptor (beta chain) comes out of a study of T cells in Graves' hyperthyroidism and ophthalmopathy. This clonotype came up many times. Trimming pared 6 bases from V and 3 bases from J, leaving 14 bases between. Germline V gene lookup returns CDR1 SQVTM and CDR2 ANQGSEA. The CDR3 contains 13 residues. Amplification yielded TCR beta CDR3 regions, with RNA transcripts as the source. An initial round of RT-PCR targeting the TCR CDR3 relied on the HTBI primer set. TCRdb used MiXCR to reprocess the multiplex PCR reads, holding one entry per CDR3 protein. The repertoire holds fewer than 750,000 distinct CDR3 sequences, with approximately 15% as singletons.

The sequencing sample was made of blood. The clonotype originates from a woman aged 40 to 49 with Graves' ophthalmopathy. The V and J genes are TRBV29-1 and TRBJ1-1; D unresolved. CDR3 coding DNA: TGCAGCGTGGGTCGTGGGTTCGACACTGAAGCTTTCTTT. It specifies CSVGRGFDTEAFF.